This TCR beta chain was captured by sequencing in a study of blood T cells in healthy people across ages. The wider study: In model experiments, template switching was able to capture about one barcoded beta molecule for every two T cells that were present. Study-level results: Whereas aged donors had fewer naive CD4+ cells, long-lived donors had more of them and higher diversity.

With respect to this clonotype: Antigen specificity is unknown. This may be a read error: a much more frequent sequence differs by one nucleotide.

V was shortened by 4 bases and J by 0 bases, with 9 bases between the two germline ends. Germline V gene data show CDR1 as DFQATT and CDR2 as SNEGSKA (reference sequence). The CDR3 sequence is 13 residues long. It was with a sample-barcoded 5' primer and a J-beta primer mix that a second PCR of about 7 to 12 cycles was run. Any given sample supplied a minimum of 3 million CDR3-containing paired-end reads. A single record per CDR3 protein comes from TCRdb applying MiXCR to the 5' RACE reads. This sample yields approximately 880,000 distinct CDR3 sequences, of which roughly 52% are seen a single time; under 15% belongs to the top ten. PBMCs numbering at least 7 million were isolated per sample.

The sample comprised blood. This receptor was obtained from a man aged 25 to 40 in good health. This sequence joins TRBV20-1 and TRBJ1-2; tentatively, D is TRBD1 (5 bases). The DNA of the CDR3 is TGCAGTGCTACCCGACAGTCTAACTATGGCTACACCTTC. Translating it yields CSATRQSNYGYTF.